This T cell receptor beta chain appears in the sequencing data of a study of blood T cell repertoires in COVID-19. V was shortened by 0 bases and J by 5 bases, with 11 bases between the two germline ends. There are 15 residues in the CDR3. Germline V gene data show CDR1 as SGHKS and CDR2 as YYEKEE (reference sequence). The protocol was immunoSEQ multiplex PCR, while the TCRdb copy is restricted to in-frame clones and leaves out a portion. The data contain 200,000 to 300,000 clones, 70% to 90% of them seen just once; the ten biggest clones take up just under 6.5%. This receptor was identified in a woman in her sixties with active or convalescent COVID-19. V gene TRBV5-5 combines with J gene TRBJ1-4; no firm D call. The sample taken for sequencing was peripheral blood. In nucleotides, the CDR3 is TGTGCCAGCAGCTTGGGAATTCAGATGAATGAAAAACTGTTTTTT. Residues: CASSLGIQMNEKLFF.